These 15 T cell receptor beta chains share one sample of origin, sequenced in a study of T cell responses to AZD1222 COVID-19 vaccine. The assay was immunoSEQ multiplex PCR, and TCRdb's table has in-frame clones only and misses some. There are around 140,000 clones in the sample; 75% to 90% occur only once, and roughly 1.7% lies in the top ten. The sequences come from peripheral blood, collected on day 0 of AZD1222 vaccination. Receptor source: an adult in good health.

The chain is built from TRBV6-5 and TRBJ1-3; the D is unclear. Germline CDR1 MNHEY, CDR2 SVGAGI. This CDR3 is built from 15 residues. With 5 bases removed from V and 4 bases from J, the gap between germline ends came to 15 bases. Written as DNA, the CDR3 is TGTGCCAGCAGTCCCAGTTGGTCGGGAGGAAACACCATATATTTT. Translating gives CASSPSWSGGNTIYF.

V is TRBV3-1 (or the pseudogene TRBV3-2) and J is TRBJ2-2; D not resolved. Germline CDR1 and CDR2: LGHDT and YNNKEL (reference sequence). CDR3 length: 12 amino acids. The germline V and J ends were trimmed by 4 bases and 5 bases, with 5 bases remaining between them. As DNA, the CDR3 is TGTGCCAGCAGCCTCTCAACCGGGGAGCTGTTTTTT. Its translation is CASSLSTGELFF.

The J gene is TRBJ1-1, the V gene TRBV4-2; 9 positions agree with TRBD1. The CDR3 covers 14 residues. J gave up 5 bases and V 6 bases, and 7 bases lay outside the gene matches. Germline V gene data show CDR1 as LGHNA and CDR2 as YNFKEQ. The CDR3 protein is CASRAGTGWTEAFF. DNA for the CDR3: TGTGCCAGCAGGGCCGGGACAGGGTGGACTGAAGCTTTCTTT.

This chain connects TRBV28 to TRBJ1-5, with TRBD1 as a possible D gene (6 bases). Germline V gene sequence: CDR1 MDHEN, CDR2 SYDVKM. Trimming left V 7 bases short and J 10 bases short, with 14 bases between. The CDR3 extends over 12 amino acids. CDR3 in DNA: TGTGCCAGCAAGGTGGGTGGGACACCCCAGCATTTT. This gives the protein CASKVGGTPQHF.

J is TRBJ1-1 and V is TRBV24-1; D is uncertain. The V end lost 6 bases, the J end lost 1 base, and 8 bases lay between the germline ends. The CDR3 has 13 residues. CDR1 and CDR2 from the germline V gene are KGHDR and SFDVKD. The CDR3 loop reads CATSYGRNTEAFF. In DNA form, the CDR3 reads TGTGCCACCAGTTACGGCAGGAACACTGAAGCTTTCTTT.

This chain uses TRBV18 with TRBJ1-1; the D gene is possibly TRBD1 (6 bases). Germline V gene sequence: CDR1 KGHSH, CDR2 LQKENI. V was cut by 6 bases and J by 5 bases, with 16 bases left in between. CDR3 length equals 14 residues. This CDR3 is CASSVDSGVTEAFF. CDR3 nucleotides: TGTGCCAGCTCGGTGGACAGTGGAGTTACTGAAGCTTTCTTT. The full variable domain, in which reference TRBV18 and TRBJ1-1 provide the parts outside the CDR3, is NAGVMQNPRHLVRRRGQEARLRCSPMKGHSHVYWYRQLPEEGLKFMVYLQKENIIDESGMPKERFSAEFPKEGPSILRIQQVVRGDSAAYFCASSVDSGVTEAFFGQGTRLTVV.

The CDR3 is CSASGGLGNTEAFF. For the CDR3, the DNA is TGCAGTGCTAGTGGGGGGCTGGGGAACACTGAAGCTTTCTTT. The gene calls are TRBV20-1 and TRBJ1-1; a possible D gene is TRBD1 (6 bases). The CDR3 runs to 14 residues. V was clipped by 3 bases and J by 1 base, with 12 bases between them. From germline, CDR1 is DFQATT and CDR2 SNEGSKA (reference sequence).

The chain employs TRBV9 and TRBJ1-4; D gene unclear. V lost 4 bases, J lost 11 bases, and 15 bases lay in between. The germline CDR1 and CDR2 sequences are SGDLS and YYNGEE. The CDR3 loop spans 13 amino acids. The CDR3 DNA sequence: TGTGCCAGCAGCCCTATTGGCGGGCGGAAACTGTTTTTT. This sequence encodes CASSPIGGRKLFF. Using reference TRBV9 and TRBJ1-4 for the parts outside the CDR3, the full variable domain is DSGVTQTPKHLITATGQRVTLRCSPRSGDLSVYWYQQSLDQGLQFLIQYYNGEERAKGNILERFSAQQFPDLHSELNLSSLELGDSALYFCASSPIGGRKLFFGSGTQLSVL.

The chain employs TRBV7-9 and TRBJ2-7; D tentatively reads TRBD1 or TRBD2 (6 bases each). The CDR3 contains 14 residues. The V and J ends lost 1 base and 5 bases respectively, with 12 bases between them. Germline V gives CDR1 SEHNR, CDR2 FQNEAQ (reference sequence). DNA for the CDR3: TGTGCCAGCAGCTTAGAGGGGGGATCCCACGAGCAGTACTTC. Its protein product is CASSLEGGSHEQYF. Filled out from reference TRBV7-9 and TRBJ2-7, the complete variable domain reads DTGVSQNPRHKITKRGQNVTFRCDPISEHNRLYWYRQTLGQGPEFLTYFQNEAQLEKSRLLSDRFSAERPKGSFSTLEIQRTEQGDSAMYLCASSLEGGSHEQYFGPGTRLTVT.

The J gene is TRBJ1-2, the V gene TRBV5-1, with 10 bases identical to TRBD1. This CDR3 has 16 amino acids. Losses at the gene ends were 4 bases for V and 2 bases for J; bases not matched to a gene: 8. The V gene's germline CDR1 is SGHRS and CDR2 YFSETQ. This chain's CDR3 is CASSAGQGTPNYGYTF. Written as DNA, the CDR3 is TGCGCCAGCAGCGCGGGACAGGGGACCCCGAACTATGGCTACACCTTC.

This sequence joins TRBV18 and TRBJ1-4; 8 nucleotides align to TRBD1. Germline trimming cut 0 bases from V and 7 bases from J; bases unmatched to any gene: 4. In germline, CDR1 is KGHSH, CDR2 LQKENI. This CDR3 comprises 15 residues. DNA of the CDR3: TGTGCCAGCTCACCACCTCAGGGGGCCTCTGAAAAACTGTTTTTT. As protein: CASSPPQGASEKLFF. Supplemented by reference TRBV18 and TRBJ1-4, the full variable domain reads NAGVMQNPRHLVRRRGQEARLRCSPMKGHSHVYWYRQLPEEGLKFMVYLQKENIIDESGMPKERFSAEFPKEGPSILRIQQVVRGDSAAYFCASSPPQGASEKLFFGSGTQLSVL.

This chain connects TRBV3-1 (or the pseudogene TRBV3-2) to TRBJ2-5, with D possibly being TRBD1 (6 bases). This CDR3 region has 15 residues. The V end lost 6 bases, the J end lost 5 bases, and 19 bases lay between the germline ends. From germline, CDR1 is LGHDT and CDR2 YNNKEL (reference sequence). The DNA of the CDR3 is TGTGCCAGCAGTCATGGCAGGGGCGCTAGGGAGACCCAGTACTTC. It specifies CASSHGRGARETQYF.

The chain carries TRBV11-2 and TRBJ1-1, with a weak D call TRBD1 (5 bases). Trimming took off 1 base at V and 4 bases at J, with 10 bases between the two ends. There are 14 residues in the CDR3. Germline lookup yields CDR1 SGHAT and CDR2 FQNNGV. CDR3 bases: TGTGCCAGCAGCTTAGCAAGCGGGGGCACTGAAGCTTTCTTT. Translated: CASSLASGGTEAFF.

V and J are TRBV12-3 or TRBV12-4 and TRBJ2-7; no definite D call. The CDR3 has 13 residues. The V and J ends lost 2 bases and 3 bases respectively, with 8 bases between them. The CDR3 DNA reads TGTGCCAGCAGTTTAAATGGATTCTACGAGCAGTACTTC. Encoded protein: CASSLNGFYEQYF.

V usage is TRBV6-5 and J usage is TRBJ1-3, with D possibly being TRBD1 (5 bases). In germline, CDR1 is MNHEY, CDR2 SVGAGI. Trimming pared 6 bases from V and 0 bases from J, leaving 12 bases between. The CDR3 runs to 15 residues. In nucleotides, the CDR3 is TGTGCCAGCAGAGCAGGGCATAGCTCTGGAAACACCATATATTTT. Translating it yields CASRAGHSSGNTIYF.